This entry concerns a single T cell receptor (beta chain). The antigen is undetermined. The V gene's germline CDR1 is SGHVS and CDR2 FQNEAQ. Trimming at V came to 2 bases and at J to 8 bases, leaving 8 bases not matched to a gene. There are 15 residues in the CDR3. Expressed TCRB transcripts were sequenced because the isolated RNA had all been reverse transcribed beforehand. Data came from immunoSEQ multiplex PCR; TCRdb stores just in-frame clones and leaves some out. The table records 130,000 to 150,000 clones, under 60% of them present only once. The data were taken from a study of beta chain features in type 1 diabetes. Whole-study findings and limits: Still unanswered here is whether HLA type influences TCRB rearrangement.

The TCR was taken from a man aged 18 to 30 in good health. Input material: Tregs from blood. The rearrangement uses TRBV7-8 and TRBJ1-1; TRBD1 matches 10 bases. The CDR3 coding sequence is TGTGCCAGCAGCTTACCCGGACAGGGGGAGTCGGAAGCTTTCTTT. As protein: CASSLPGQGESEAFF.